The 20 T cell receptor beta chains below were found in one sample sequenced in a study of OX40 agonist ivuxolimab in advanced cancers. Repertoires were generated with immunoSEQ multiplex PCR, while TCRdb's copy carries only in-frame clones and drops some. The repertoire has about 78,000 clones, about 84% of them found once; the top ten carry 0.35% to 0.5%. The specimen was CD4+ or CD8+ T cells sorted from blood, collected in a trial of the OX40 agonist ivuxolimab. The receptor source for this set is an adult with an advanced solid tumor such as melanoma, head and neck, liver or kidney cancer.

CDR3 region: CASSPGTSGSIEQFF. The CDR3 coding sequence is TGTGCCAGCAGTCCCGGGACTAGCGGGAGTATTGAGCAGTTCTTC. The V call is TRBV6-6, the J call TRBJ2-1; 14 positions match TRBD2. Germline CDR1 MNHNY, CDR2 SVGAGI (reference sequence). The CDR3 runs 15 residues. Losses at the gene ends were 5 bases for V and 9 bases for J; bases not matched to a gene: 6.

This chain uses TRBV10-2 with TRBJ2-2; D is perhaps TRBD1 or TRBD2 (5 bases each). Germline V gene sequence: CDR1 WSHSY, CDR2 SAAADI. The CDR3 runs to 14 residues. V was cut by 6 bases and J by 7 bases, with 15 bases left in between. CDR3 loop: CASSGTADGGELFF. CDR3 sequence (DNA): TGCGCCAGCAGCGGGACCGCCGACGGCGGGGAGCTGTTTTTT.

The chain recombines TRBV2 with TRBJ2-4; weak D call: TRBD1 (5 bases). V lost 4 bases to trimming and J lost 1 base, with 8 bases between them. The CDR3 extends over 14 amino acids. Germline V gene data show CDR1 as SNHLY and CDR2 as FYNNEI. CDR3 sequence: CASSGAGAKNIQYF. CDR3 nucleotide sequence: TGTGCCAGCAGTGGAGCAGGGGCCAAAAACATTCAGTACTTC.

The table lists this clone with a count of one. This chain connects TRBV10-3 to TRBJ1-5; D is undetermined. There are 17 residues in the CDR3. Germline assignment: CDR1 ENHRY and CDR2 SYGVKD. Here the CDR3 reads CTPGSGLWVYSNQPQHF. CDR3 bases: TGTACCCCGGGGAGCGGTCTTTGGGTTTATAGCAATCAGCCCCAGCATTTT.

CDR3: CASTPGGSGLMNTEAFF. The CDR3, as DNA: TGCGCCAGCACCCCGGGGGGGTCTGGCCTCATGAACACTGAAGCTTTCTTT. The V gene is TRBV5-1, the J gene TRBJ1-1, with D tentatively TRBD1 (5 bases). The V end was cut by 6 bases, the J end by 0 bases, with 21 bases between. Germline CDR1 and CDR2: SGHRS and YFSETQ. The CDR3 contains 17 residues.

In this sample, this clone turned up once. The chain links TRBV19 to TRBJ1-1; TRBD1 matches 9 bases. The CDR3 consists of 15 residues. Germline CDR1 is LNHDA and CDR2 is SQIVND (reference sequence). The ends lost 8 bases at V and 0 bases at J; junction bases unmatched: 7. CDR3 coding DNA: TGTGCCAGTGCCGGGACAGGGAAGATGAACACTGAAGCTTTCTTT. Its protein is CASAGTGKMNTEAFF.

The chain joins TRBV2 to TRBJ2-5; 7 bases agree with TRBD2. Trimming cost V 7 bases and J 4 bases; bases outside gene matches: 6. The CDR3 is 13 amino acids. Germline lookup yields CDR1 SNHLY and CDR2 FYNNEI. The CDR3 loop reads CASKRGGGETQYF. The CDR3 DNA reads as TGTGCCAGCAAACGAGGCGGGGGAGAGACCCAGTACTTC.

The rearrangement uses TRBV6-5 and TRBJ2-5; 7 bases are a match to TRBD2. This CDR3 region has 16 residues. CDR1 is MNHEY and CDR2 is SVGAGI in the germline V gene. V shed 2 bases, J shed 3 bases, and the junction held 9 bases outside the gene matches. As DNA, the CDR3 is TGTGCCAGCAGTTACAGTTGGGTAGCGGGTAAAGAGACCCAGTACTTC. Translating gives CASSYSWVAGKETQYF.

The chain employs TRBV5-1 and TRBJ2-3; D unresolved. Trimming stripped 1 base from V and 1 base from J, with 4 bases between. The CDR3 sequence is 13 residues long. Germline V gives CDR1 SGHRS, CDR2 YFSETQ. The CDR3: CASSLWGTDTQYF. The CDR3 DNA follows: TGCGCCAGCAGCTTGTGGGGCACAGATACGCAGTATTTT.

This rearrangement joins TRBV18 to TRBJ2-1; no clear D gene. Trimming removed 6 bases at V and 7 bases at J, with 7 bases between. Germline V CDR1 and CDR2: KGHSH, LQKENI. The CDR3 has 11 residues. In DNA form, the CDR3 reads TGTGCCAGCTCCGGTAGGAATGAGCAGTTCTTC. Protein sequence: CASSGRNEQFF. The variable domain in full, with the rest retrieved from reference TRBV18 and TRBJ2-1, is NAGVMQNPRHLVRRRGQEARLRCSPMKGHSHVYWYRQLPEEGLKFMVYLQKENIIDESGMPKERFSAEFPKEGPSILRIQQVVRGDSAAYFCASSGRNEQFFGPGTRLTVL.

The chain joins TRBV10-3 to TRBJ1-5; D gene unclear. The CDR3 spans 13 residues. The V end was cut by 7 bases, the J end by 3 bases, with 10 bases between. From germline, CDR1 is ENHRY and CDR2 SYGVKD. CDR3 bases: TGTGCCATCACCTGGGATCTCAATCAGCCCCAGCATTTT. This encodes CAITWDLNQPQHF.

The chain links TRBV28 to TRBJ2-1, with D possibly TRBD1 on 6 matching bases. The ends were cut back, 3 bases at V and 7 bases at J, with 13 bases in the middle. The germline V gene encodes CDR1 MDHEN and CDR2 SYDVKM. The CDR3 is 14 amino acids. Here the CDR3 DNA reads TGTGCCAGCAGTTTCGATGACAGGAAGAATGAGCAGTTCTTC. Encoded protein: CASSFDDRKNEQFF.

The chain joins TRBV6-5 to TRBJ1-5; weak D call: TRBD1 (6 bases). Germline loops: CDR1 MNHEY, CDR2 SVGAGI. The CDR3 has 14 residues. The ends were cut back, 8 bases at V and 4 bases at J, with 15 bases in the middle. The CDR3 protein is CASSAGVGNQPQHF. The CDR3 nucleotides read TGTGCCAGCTCGGCAGGGGTAGGAAATCAGCCCCAGCATTTT.

The genes are TRBV7-3 and TRBJ2-5; TRBD2 matches at 8 bases. Germline V gene data show CDR1 as SGHTA and CDR2 as FQGTGA. The V segment lost 4 bases and the J segment 5 bases; nucleotides outside the gene matches: 9. The CDR3 loop spans 15 amino acids. CDR3 amino acids: CASSYLAGPGETQYF. The DNA for the CDR3 is TGTGCCAGCAGCTACCTAGCGGGCCCAGGGGAGACCCAGTACTTC.

Concerning this clone itself: Other DNA sequences in the sample encode the same CDR3. The rearrangement links TRBV18 to TRBJ2-3; tentatively, D is TRBD2 (5 bases). CDR3 size: 15 residues. Germline V lookup: CDR1 KGHSH, CDR2 LQKENI. Trimming removed 0 bases at V and 1 base at J, with 8 bases between. The CDR3 bases are TGTGCCAGCTCACCACCTCTAGCAGGCACAGATACGCAGTATTTT. It is translated as CASSPPLAGTDTQYF.

This clone appeared once. The chain is built from TRBV7-9 and TRBJ2-5, with 9 bases identical to TRBD2. The CDR3 runs to 14 residues. Germline V gene data show CDR1 as SEHNR and CDR2 as FQNEAQ (reference sequence). Trimming cost V 5 bases and J 5 bases; bases outside gene matches: 6. CDR3 sequence: CASSPVSGGETQYF. The DNA of the CDR3 is TGTGCCAGCAGCCCCGTTAGCGGGGGTGAGACCCAGTACTTC.

This chain links TRBV10-3 with TRBJ1-1; weak D call: TRBD1 (5 bases). CDR1 ENHRY and CDR2 SYGVKD come from the germline V gene. V was shortened by 0 bases and J by 7 bases, with 6 bases between the two germline ends. The CDR3 has 12 amino acids. CDR3 nucleotides: TGTGCCATCAGTGAGTCTGGGGGTGAAGCTTTCTTT. This codes for CAISESGGEAFF.

In nucleotides, the CDR3 is TGTGCCAGTAGTAATCGGGAGGTCTACAATGAGCAGTTCTTC. Translated, it gives CASSNREVYNEQFF. The rearrangement joins TRBV19 to TRBJ2-1, with 7 bases that match TRBD2. V was clipped by 4 bases and J by 3 bases; unmatched bases: 3. The CDR3 sequence is 14 residues long. From germline, CDR1 is LNHDA and CDR2 SQIVND (reference sequence).

This chain joins TRBV28 and TRBJ2-3; 13 bases agree with TRBD2. Germline CDR1 MDHEN, CDR2 SYDVKM. This CDR3 has 17 residues. Trimming took 2 bases from V and 2 from J; bases not matched to a gene: 4. Here the CDR3 reads CASSLMGLAGLTDTQYF. CDR3 bases: TGTGCCAGCAGTTTAATGGGACTAGCGGGGCTCACAGATACGCAGTATTTT.

There are many counts of this clone. This chain connects TRBV14 to TRBJ1-2; possible D gene TRBD1, 6 bases. CDR1 and CDR2 from the germline V gene are SGHDN and FVKESK. The CDR3 is 14 amino acids. Trimming removed 4 bases from V and 9 bases from J, with 18 bases in between. Here the CDR3 reads CASSPFRGLNSYTF. The CDR3 nucleotides are TGTGCCAGCAGCCCCTTTCGGGGGCTAAATAGCTACACCTTC.